The entry below describes one TCR beta chain. Which antigen it targets is not known. Base qualities are missing; no much larger clone stands one base away. Each PCR received spiked-in synthetic TCR analog templates so that absolute template abundance could be estimated from read counts. Using the immunoSEQ assay, TCRbeta CDR3 regions were amplified from genomic DNA with bias-controlled V and J gene primers. Sequencing of rearranged TCRbeta segments was done at approximately 20X coverage. The source study handled its data this way. Sequencing errors were corrected by clustering, and CDR3s were annotated against IMGT so that V, D and J genes could be assigned. Downstream analyses used only productive TCRbeta rearrangements and left out out-of-frame or stop-codon sequences. To compute clonality, Shannon entropy was normalized by the log of the number of unique productive sequences and then subtracted from one. Fisher's exact test with Benjamini-Hochberg correction, at a threshold of adjusted p below 0.01, was used to find clones that differed between time points or between blood and tumor. TCRdb took over this immuneACCESS table, retaining in-frame rearrangements with V and J assigned. Such tables are incomplete; in checked studies, under half of the missing clones stem from an unresolved V gene, and the remainder is unexplained. For V, J and clone size, that table is used; D and trimming come from the DNA. The sample yields more than 40,000 clones; approximately 78% were counted once. The ten largest account for 1.5% to 2% of the sample.

The data were obtained in a study of PD-L1 blockade in urothelial cancer (dated by TCRdb to the late 2010s). Study-wide context: Therapy was started in 2014 for all patients, and atezolizumab 1,200 mg was administered intravenously every 3 weeks. Twenty-five of 29 patients were identified as males with urothelial cancer of bladder origin, and a prior smoking history was reported by 18 of 29 patients. An exploratory multi-omic analysis was conducted of the somatic, immune and clinical correlates of response to PD-L1 blockade with atezolizumab in urothelial cancer. In the same patients, whole exome sequencing and RNA sequencing of pretreatment tumors were performed in addition to TCR sequencing. Durable clinical benefit was defined as progression-free survival longer than 6 months, and TCR features were also tested against progression-free and overall survival. Durable clinical benefit was achieved by nine patients and was not achieved by 20 patients. An ECOG performance status of 0 or 1 was recorded for the patients, and 0 to 3 prior chemotherapy regimens had been received by the patients. TCR sequencing covered pretreatment tumor samples and matched, serially collected peripheral blood taken before and after atezolizumab treatment. Blood samples were analyzed at 3 weeks after treatment start (second dose) and at 6 weeks after treatment start. Under 30 patients had pretreatment blood TCR-seq, some 25 had at least one posttreatment blood collection, and some 25 had tumor TCR-seq. A median of about 140,000 T cells and 80,000 to 100,000 unique TCRs was obtained from blood samples, and a median clonality of approximately 0.08 was observed.

Explained via the paper, the time point label denotes: pretreatment peripheral blood. The cohort comprised fewer than 35 patients with locally advanced or metastatic urothelial carcinoma treated at Memorial Sloan Kettering on a trial protocol. Peripheral blood mononuclear cells were collected pretreatment and during treatment, with between 1 and 8 total time points per patient. The Qiagen DNeasy Blood extraction kit was used to purify genomic DNA from total PBMCs and from tumor samples. PBMCs were collected pretreatment and during treatment and were isolated and stored as previously described. Overall study results and their limits: Greater expansion of tumor-associated TCR clones in peripheral blood 3 weeks after the start of treatment was observed in patients with durable benefit (n of about 20, p = 0.022). Because of the small sample size (n ≈ 30) and the many exploratory analyses performed, the results are intended to be regarded as hypothesis-generating. Improved progression-free and overall survival was associated with having pretreatment peripheral blood TCR clonality below the median.

Based on the germline V gene, the CDR1 and CDR2 sequences are SGHAT and FQNNGV. From the cysteine up to the phenylalanine, the CDR3 has a length of 16 residues. Of all the DNA, just the CDR3 is kept, 48 bases in frame from base 1. Clipping removes 4 bases from V and 7 bases from J, with 12 as the unmatched junction base count. In this chain, TRBV11-2 is recombined with TRBJ2-5; TRBD1 fits 10 bases in the junction. The source of this sequence is a man between 50 and 59 years old with urothelial cancer. The starting material was PBMCs, obtained around atezolizumab (anti-PD-L1) treatment. The bases read TGTGCCAGCAGCTCCAGGACAGGGGGTAGGGTGGGGACCCAGTACTTC. It encodes CASSSRTGGRVGTQYF.